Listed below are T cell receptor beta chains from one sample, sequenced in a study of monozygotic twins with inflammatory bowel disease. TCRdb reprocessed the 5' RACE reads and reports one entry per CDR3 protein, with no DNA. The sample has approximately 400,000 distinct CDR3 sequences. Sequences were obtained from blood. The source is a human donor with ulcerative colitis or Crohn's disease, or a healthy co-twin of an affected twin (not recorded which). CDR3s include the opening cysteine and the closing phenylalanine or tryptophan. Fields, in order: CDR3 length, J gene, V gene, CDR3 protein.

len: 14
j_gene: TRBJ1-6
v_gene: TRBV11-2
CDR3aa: CASSPQGQGSPLHF

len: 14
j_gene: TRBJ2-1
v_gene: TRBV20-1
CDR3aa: CSARDARAGNEQFF

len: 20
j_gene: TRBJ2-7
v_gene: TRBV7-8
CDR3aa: CASTLGGRSLFFGGGSAQYF

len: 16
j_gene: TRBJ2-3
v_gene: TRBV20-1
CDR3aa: CSARDFGRGRSDTQYF

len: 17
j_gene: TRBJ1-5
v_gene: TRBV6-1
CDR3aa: CASRPRDRGLSNQPQHF

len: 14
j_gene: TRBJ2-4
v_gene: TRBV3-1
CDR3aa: CASGQGTAKNIQYF

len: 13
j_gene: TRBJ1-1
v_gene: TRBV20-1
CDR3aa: CSASGLANTEAFF

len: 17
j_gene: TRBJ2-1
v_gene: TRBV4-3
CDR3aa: CASSQDRGTGAYNEQFF

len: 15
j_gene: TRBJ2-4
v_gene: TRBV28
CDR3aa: CASSSPRTGRNIQYF

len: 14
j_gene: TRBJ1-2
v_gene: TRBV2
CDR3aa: CASSAGGGSYGYTF

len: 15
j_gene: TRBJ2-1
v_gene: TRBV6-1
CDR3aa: CASIGGGASYNEQFF

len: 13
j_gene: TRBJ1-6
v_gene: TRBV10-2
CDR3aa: CASSEWGNSPLHF

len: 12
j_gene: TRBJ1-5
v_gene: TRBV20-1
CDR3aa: CSALQGYQPQHF

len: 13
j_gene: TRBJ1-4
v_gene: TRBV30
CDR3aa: CASMRSEGEKLFF

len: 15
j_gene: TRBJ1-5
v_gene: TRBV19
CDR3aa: CASSIWTGAGQPQHF

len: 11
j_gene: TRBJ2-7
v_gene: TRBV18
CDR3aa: CASSPKREQYF

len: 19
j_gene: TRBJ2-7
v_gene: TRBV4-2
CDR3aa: CASSARAGGATESSYEQYF

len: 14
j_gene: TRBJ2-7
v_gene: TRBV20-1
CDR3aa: CSARKAGATEGQYF

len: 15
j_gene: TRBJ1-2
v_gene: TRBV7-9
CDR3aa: CASSSSGRVDYGYTF

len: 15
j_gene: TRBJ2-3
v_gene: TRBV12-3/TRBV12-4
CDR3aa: CASSLEGLRTDTQYF

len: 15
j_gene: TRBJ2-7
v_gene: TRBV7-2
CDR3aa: CASSPAGLRRYEQYF

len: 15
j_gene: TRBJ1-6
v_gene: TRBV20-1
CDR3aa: CSAAPLQGKNSPLHF

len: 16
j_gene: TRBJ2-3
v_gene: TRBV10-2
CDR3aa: CASRRSPGYSTDTQYF

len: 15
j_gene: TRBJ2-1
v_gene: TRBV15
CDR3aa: CATSRDAGGVDEQFF

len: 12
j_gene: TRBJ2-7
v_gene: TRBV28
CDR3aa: CASWRPPYEQYF

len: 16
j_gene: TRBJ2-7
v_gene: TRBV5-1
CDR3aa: CASSLQGLAGPDEQYF

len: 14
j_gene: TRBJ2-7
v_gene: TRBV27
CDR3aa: CASSLRWTEREQYF

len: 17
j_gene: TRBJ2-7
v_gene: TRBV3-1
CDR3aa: CASSQEIRAGVDYEQYF

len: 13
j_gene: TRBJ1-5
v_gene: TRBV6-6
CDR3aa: CASTDRSNQPQHF

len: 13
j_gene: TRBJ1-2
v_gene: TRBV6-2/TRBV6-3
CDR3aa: CASSYGQLYGYTF

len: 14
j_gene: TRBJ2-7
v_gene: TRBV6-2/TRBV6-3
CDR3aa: CASSYPGLAYEQYF

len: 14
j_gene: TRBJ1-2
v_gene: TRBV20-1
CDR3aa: CSASGSGLSYGYTF

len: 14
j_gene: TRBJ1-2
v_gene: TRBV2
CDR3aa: CASRAPGQGYGYTF

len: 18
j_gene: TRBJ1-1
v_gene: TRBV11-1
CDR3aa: CASSPNSGITGGNTEAFF

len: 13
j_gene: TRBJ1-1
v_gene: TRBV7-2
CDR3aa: CASSPAGQVVGQF

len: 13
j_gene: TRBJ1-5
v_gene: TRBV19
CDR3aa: CASSIVRNQPQHF

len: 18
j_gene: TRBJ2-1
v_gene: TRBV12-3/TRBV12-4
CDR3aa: CASSSSPLFPASYNEQFF

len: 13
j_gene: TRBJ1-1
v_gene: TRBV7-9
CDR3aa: CASSIHQNTEAFF

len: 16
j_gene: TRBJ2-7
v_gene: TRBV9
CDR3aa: CASSVGASGSSVEQYF

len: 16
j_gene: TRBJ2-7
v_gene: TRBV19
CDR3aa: CASSNPGGASSYEQYF

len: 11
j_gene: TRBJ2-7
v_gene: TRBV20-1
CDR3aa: CSALVDNEQYF

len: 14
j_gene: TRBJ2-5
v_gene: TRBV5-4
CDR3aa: CASSASLGQETQYF

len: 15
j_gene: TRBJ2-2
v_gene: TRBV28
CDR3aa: CASKYRGKNTGELFF